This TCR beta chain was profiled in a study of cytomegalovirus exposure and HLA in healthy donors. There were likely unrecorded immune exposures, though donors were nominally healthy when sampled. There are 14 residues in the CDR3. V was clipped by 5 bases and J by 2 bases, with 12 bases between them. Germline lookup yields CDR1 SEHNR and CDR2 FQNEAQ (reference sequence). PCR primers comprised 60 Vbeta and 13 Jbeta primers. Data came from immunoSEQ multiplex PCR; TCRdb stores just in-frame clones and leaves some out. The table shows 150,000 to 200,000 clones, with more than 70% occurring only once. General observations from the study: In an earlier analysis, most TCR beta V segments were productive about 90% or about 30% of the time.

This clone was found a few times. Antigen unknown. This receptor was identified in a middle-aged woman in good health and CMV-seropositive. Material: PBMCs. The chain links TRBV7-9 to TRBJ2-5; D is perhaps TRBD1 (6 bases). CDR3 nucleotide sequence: TGTGCCAGCAGCCCTGTAGGACAGCAAGAGACCCAGTACTTC. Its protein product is CASSPVGQQETQYF. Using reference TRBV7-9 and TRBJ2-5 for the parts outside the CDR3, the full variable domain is DTGVSQNPRHKITKRGQNVTFRCDPISEHNRLYWYRQTLGQGPEFLTYFQNEAQLEKSRLLSDRFSAERPKGSFSTLEIQRTEQGDSAMYLCASSPVGQQETQYFGPGTRLLVL.